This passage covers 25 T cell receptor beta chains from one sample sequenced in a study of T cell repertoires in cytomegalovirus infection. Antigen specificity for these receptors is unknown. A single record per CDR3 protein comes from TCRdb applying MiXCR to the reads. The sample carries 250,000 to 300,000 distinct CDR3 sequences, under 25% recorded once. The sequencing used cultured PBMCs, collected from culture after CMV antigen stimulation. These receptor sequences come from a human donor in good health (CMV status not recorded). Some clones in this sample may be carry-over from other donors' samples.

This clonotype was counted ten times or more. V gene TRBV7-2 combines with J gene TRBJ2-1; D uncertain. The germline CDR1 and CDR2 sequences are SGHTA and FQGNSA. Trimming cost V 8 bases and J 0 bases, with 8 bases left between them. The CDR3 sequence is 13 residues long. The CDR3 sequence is CASGVSSYNEQFF. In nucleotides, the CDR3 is TGTGCCAGCGGCGTGAGCTCCTACAATGAGCAGTTCTTC.

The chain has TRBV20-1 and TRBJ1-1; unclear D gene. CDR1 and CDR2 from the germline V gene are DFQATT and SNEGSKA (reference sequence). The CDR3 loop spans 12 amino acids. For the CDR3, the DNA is TGCAGCGTCAATCGGTCTGGTCGTGAAGCTTTCTTT. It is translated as CSVNRSGREAFF.

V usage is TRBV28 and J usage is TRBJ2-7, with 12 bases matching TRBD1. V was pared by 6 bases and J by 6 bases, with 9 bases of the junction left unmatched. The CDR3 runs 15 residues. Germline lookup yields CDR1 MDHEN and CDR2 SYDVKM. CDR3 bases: TGTGCCAGCAGCTCTCCGGGACAGGGGGCGTTCGAGCAGTACTTC. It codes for CASSSPGQGAFEQYF.

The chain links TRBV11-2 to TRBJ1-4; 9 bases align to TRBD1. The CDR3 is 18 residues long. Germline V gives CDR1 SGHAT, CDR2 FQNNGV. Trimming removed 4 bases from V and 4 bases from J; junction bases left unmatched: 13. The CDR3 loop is CASSSFAGTGIRNEKLFF. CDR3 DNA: TGTGCCAGCAGCTCGTTCGCCGGGACAGGGATCCGTAATGAAAAACTGTTTTTT.

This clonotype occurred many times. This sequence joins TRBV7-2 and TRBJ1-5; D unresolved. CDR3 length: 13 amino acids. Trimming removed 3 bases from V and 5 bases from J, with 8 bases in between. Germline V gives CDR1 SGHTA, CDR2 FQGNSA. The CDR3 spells CASSLTRDQPQHF. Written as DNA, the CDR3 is TGTGCCAGCAGCTTGACCCGAGATCAGCCCCAGCATTTT.

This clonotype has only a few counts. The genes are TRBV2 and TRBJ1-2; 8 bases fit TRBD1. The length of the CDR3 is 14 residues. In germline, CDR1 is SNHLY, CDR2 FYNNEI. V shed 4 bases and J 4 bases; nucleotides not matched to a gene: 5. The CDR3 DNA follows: TGTGCCAGCAGTGCAGGGGGCTTCAGCTATGGCTACACCTTC. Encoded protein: CASSAGGFSYGYTF.

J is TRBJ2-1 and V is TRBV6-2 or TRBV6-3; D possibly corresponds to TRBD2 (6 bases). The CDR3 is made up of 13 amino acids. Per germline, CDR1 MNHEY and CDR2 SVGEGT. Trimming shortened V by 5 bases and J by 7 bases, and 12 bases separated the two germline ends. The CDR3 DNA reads TGTGCCAGCAGTCAGGGACTTTCAAATGAGCAGTTCTTC. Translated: CASSQGLSNEQFF.

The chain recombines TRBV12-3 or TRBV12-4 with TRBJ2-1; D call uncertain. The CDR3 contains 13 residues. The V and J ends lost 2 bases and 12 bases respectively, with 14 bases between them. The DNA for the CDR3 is TGTGCCAGCAGTTTATCCCTGGACGGACCGCAGTTCTTC. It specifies CASSLSLDGPQFF.

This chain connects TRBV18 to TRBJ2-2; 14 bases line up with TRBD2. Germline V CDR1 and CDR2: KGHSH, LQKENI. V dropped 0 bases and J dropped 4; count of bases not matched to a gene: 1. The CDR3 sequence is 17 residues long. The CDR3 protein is CASSPPGLAGGTGELFF. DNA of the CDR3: TGTGCCAGCTCACCACCCGGACTAGCGGGAGGCACCGGGGAGCTGTTTTTT.

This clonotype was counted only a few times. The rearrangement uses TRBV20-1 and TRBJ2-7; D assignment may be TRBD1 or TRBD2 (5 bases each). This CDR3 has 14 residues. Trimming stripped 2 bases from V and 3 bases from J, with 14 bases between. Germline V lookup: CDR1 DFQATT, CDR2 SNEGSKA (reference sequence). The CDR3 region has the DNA TGCAGTGCTAGATTAGCAGCGAGGGGCTACGAGCAGTACTTC. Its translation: CSARLAARGYEQYF.

The CDR3 protein is CASGSPGGSGTGELFF. CDR3 nucleotides: TGTGCCAGCGGGTCCCCTGGGGGATCAGGCACCGGGGAGCTGTTTTTT. The chain links TRBV6-5 to TRBJ2-2; D could derive from TRBD1 or TRBD2 (5 bases each). Germline values: CDR1 MNHEY, CDR2 SVGAGI. The germline V and J ends were trimmed by 8 bases and 4 bases, with 20 bases remaining between them. This CDR3 spans 16 amino acids.

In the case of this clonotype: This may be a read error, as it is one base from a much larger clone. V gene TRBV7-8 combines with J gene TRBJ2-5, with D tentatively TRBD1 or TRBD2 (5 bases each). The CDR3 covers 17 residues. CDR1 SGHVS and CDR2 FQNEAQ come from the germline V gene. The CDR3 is CASSLAGTVTGKETKYF. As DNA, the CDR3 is TGTGCCAGCAGCTTAGCGGGGACCGTGACGGGTAAAGAGACCAAGTACTTC.

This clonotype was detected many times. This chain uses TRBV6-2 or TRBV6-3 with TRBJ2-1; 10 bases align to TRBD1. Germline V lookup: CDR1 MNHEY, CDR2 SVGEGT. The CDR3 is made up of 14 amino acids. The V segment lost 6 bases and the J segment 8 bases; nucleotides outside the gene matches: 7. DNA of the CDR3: TGTGCCAGCAGCGTGGGACAGGGGTACGATGAGCAGTTCTTC. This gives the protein CASSVGQGYDEQFF.

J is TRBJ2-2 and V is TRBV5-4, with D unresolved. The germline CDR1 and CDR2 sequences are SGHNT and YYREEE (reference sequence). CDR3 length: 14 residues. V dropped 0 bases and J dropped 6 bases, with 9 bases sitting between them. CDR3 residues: CASSLAPDAGELFF. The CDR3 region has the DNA TGTGCCAGCAGCTTGGCCCCCGACGCCGGGGAGCTGTTTTTT.

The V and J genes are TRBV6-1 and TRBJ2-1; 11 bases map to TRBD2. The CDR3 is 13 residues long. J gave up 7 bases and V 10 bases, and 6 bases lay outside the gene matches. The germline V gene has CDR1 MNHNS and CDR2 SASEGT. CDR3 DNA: TGTGCCACCAGACTAGCGGGAATAAATGAGCAGTTCTTC. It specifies CATRLAGINEQFF.

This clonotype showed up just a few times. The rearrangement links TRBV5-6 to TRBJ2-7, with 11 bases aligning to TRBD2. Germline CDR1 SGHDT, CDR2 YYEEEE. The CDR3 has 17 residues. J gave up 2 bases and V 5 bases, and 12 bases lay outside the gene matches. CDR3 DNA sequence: TGTGCCAGCAGTCCGGGACTAGCGGAAAGGGGCACCTACGAGCAGTACTTC. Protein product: CASSPGLAERGTYEQYF.

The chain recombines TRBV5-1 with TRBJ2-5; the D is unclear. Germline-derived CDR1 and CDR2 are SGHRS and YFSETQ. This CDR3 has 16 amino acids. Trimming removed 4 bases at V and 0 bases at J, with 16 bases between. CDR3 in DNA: TGCGCCAGCAGCCCCTATCGGGCGCCTTACCAAGAGACCCAGTACTTC. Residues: CASSPYRAPYQETQYF.

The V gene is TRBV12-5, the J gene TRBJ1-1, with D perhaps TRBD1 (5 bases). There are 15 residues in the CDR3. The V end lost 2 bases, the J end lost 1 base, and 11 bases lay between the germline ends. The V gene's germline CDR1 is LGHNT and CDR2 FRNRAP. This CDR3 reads CASGLWGIGNTEAFF. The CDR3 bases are TGTGCTAGTGGTTTGTGGGGGATCGGGAACACTGAAGCTTTCTTT. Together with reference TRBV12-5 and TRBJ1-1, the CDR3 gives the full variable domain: DARVTQTPRHKVTEMGQEVTMRCQPILGHNTVFWYRQTMMQGLELLAYFRNRAPLDDSGMPKDRFSAEMPDATLATLKIQPSEPRDSAVYFCASGLWGIGNTEAFFGQGTRLTVV.

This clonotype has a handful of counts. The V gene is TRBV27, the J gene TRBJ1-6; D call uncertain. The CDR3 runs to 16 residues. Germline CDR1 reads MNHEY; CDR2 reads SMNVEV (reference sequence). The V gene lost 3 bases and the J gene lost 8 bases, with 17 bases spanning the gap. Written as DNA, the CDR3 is TGTGCCAGCAGTTTCATACAAGGACGGAGAGATTCACCCCTCCACTTT. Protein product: CASSFIQGRRDSPLHF.

CDR3 nucleotide sequence: TGCAGTGCTGGGGAGGATTGGCCTAGCACAGATACGCAGTATTTT. Its protein product is CSAGEDWPSTDTQYF. The chain is built from TRBV20-1 and TRBJ2-3; tentative D call: TRBD2 (6 bases). There are 15 residues in the CDR3. With 5 bases removed from V and 0 bases from J, the gap between germline ends came to 15 bases. Germline V gives CDR1 DFQATT, CDR2 SNEGSKA (reference sequence).

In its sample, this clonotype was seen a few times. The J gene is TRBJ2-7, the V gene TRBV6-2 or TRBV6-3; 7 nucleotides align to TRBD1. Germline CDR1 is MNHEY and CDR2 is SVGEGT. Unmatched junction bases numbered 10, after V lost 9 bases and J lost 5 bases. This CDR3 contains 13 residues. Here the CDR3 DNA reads TGTGCCAGTCGCAAACAGGGGTGGAACGAGCAGTACTTC. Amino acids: CASRKQGWNEQYF.

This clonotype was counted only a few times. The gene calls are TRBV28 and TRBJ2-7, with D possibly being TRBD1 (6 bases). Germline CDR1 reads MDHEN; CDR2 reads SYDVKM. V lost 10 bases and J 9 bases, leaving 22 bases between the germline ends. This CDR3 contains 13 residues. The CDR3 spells CATGVSTGRRQYF. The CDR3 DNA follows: TGTGCCACCGGGGTTTCGACAGGCCGCCGGCAGTACTTC.

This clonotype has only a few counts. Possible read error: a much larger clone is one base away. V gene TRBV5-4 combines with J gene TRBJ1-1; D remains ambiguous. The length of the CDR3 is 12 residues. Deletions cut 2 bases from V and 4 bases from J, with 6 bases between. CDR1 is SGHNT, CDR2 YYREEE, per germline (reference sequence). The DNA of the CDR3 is TGTGCCAGCAGCTTACACGGCACTGAAGCTTTCTTT. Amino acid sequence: CASSLHGTEAFF.

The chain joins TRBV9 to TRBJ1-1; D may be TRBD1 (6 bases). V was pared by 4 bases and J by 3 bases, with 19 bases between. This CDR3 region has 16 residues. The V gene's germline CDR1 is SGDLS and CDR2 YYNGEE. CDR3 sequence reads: CASSSRGTKGDTEAFF. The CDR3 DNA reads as TGTGCCAGCAGCTCAAGGGGGACGAAGGGGGACACTGAAGCTTTCTTT.

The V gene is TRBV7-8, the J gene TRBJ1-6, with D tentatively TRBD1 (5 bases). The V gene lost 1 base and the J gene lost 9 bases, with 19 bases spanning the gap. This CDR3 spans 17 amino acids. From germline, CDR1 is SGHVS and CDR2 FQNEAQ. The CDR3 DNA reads TGTGCCAGCAGCTTAGGAGCCCGTTCGGTTGGGACTTCACCCCTCCACTTT. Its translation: CASSLGARSVGTSPLHF. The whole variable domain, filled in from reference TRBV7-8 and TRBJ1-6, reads GAGVSQSPRYKVAKRGQDVALRCDPISGHVSLFWYQQALGQGPEFLTYFQNEAQLDKSGLPSDRFFAERPEGSVSTLKIQRTQQEDSAVYLCASSLGARSVGTSPLHFGNGTRLTVT.